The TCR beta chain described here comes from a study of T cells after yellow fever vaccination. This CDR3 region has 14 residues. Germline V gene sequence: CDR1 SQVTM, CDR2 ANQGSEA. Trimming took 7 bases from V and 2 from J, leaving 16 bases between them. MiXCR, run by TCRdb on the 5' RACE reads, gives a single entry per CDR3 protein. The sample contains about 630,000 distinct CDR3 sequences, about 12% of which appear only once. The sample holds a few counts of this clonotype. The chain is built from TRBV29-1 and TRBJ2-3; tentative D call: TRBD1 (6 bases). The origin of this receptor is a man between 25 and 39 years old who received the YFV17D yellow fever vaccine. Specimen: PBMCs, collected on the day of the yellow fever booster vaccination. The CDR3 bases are TGCAGCGCGCAGGGGAGATCACACACAGATACGCAGTATTTT. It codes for CSAQGRSHTDTQYF.